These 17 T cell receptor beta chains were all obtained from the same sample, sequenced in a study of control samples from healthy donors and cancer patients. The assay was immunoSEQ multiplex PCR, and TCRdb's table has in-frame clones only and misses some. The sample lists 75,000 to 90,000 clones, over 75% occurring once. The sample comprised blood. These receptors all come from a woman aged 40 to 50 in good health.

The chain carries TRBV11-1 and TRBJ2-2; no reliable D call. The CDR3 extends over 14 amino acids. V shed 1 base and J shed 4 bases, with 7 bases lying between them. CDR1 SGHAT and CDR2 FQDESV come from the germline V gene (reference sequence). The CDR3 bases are TGTGCCAGCAGCTTAGGGCGAATCACCGGGGAGCTGTTTTTT. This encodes CASSLGRITGELFF.

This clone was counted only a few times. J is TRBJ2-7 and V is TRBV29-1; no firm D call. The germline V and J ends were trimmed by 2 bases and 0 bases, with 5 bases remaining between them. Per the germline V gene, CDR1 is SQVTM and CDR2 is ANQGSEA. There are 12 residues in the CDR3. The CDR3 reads CSVEQNSYEQYF. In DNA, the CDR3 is TGCAGCGTTGAACAGAACTCCTACGAGCAGTACTTC.

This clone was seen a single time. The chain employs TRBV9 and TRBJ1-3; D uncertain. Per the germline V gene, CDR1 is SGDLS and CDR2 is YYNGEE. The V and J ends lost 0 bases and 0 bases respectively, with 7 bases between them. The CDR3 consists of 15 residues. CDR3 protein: CASSVEGISGNTIYF. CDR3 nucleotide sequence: TGTGCCAGCAGCGTAGAGGGTATCTCTGGAAACACCATATATTTT. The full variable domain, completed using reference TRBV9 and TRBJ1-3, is DSGVTQTPKHLITATGQRVTLRCSPRSGDLSVYWYQQSLDQGLQFLIQYYNGEERAKGNILERFSAQQFPDLHSELNLSSLELGDSALYFCASSVEGISGNTIYFGEGSWLTVV.

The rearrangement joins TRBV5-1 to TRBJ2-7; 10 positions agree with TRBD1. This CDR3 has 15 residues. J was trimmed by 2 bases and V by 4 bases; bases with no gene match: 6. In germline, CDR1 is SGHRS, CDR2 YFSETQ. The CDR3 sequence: CASSHPGTGAYEQYF. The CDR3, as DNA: TGCGCCAGCAGCCACCCCGGGACAGGGGCCTACGAGCAGTACTTC.

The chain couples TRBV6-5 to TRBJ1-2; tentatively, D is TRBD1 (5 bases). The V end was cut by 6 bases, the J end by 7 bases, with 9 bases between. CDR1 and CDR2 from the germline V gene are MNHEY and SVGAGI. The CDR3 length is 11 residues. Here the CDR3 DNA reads TGTGCCAGCAGGGGACTATTTGGCTACACCTTC. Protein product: CASRGLFGYTF.

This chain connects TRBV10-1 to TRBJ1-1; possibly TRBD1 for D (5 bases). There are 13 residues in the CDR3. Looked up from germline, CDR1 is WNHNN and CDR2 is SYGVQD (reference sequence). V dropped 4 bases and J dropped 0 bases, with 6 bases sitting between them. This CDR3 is CASSGQLNTEAFF. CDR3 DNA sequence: TGCGCCAGCAGTGGACAGCTGAACACTGAAGCTTTCTTT.

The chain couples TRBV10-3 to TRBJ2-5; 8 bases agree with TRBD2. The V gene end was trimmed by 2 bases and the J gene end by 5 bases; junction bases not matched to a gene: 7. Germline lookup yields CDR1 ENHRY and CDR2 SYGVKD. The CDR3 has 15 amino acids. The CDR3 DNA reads TGTGCCATCAGTGAGGGCGGGGGGAAAGTGGAGACCCAGTACTTC. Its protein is CAISEGGGKVETQYF.

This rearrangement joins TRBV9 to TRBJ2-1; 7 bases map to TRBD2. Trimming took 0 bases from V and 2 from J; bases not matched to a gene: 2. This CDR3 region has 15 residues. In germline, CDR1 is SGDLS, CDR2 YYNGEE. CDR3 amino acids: CASSVAGTTYNEQFF. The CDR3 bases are TGTGCCAGCAGCGTAGCTGGGACTACCTACAATGAGCAGTTCTTC.

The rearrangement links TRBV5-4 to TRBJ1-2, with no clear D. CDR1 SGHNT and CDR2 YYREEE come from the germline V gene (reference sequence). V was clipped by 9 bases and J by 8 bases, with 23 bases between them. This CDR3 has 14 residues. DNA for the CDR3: TGTGCCACAGCTCCCGGAAACAGATACGGCGGCTACACCTTC. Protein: CATAPGNRYGGYTF.

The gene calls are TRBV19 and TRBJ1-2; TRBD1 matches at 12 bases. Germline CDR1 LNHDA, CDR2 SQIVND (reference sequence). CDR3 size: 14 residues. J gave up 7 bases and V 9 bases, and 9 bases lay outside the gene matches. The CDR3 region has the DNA TGTGCCAGCCGGGACAGGGGGCGGGTCGGTGGCTACACCTTC. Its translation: CASRDRGRVGGYTF.

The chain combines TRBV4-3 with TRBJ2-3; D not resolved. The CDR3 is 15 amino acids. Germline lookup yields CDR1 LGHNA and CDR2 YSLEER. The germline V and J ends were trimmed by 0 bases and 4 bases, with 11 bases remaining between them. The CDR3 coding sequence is TGCGCCAGCAGCCAAGAATTCCCGGGCTCAGATACGCAGTATTTT. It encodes CASSQEFPGSDTQYF.

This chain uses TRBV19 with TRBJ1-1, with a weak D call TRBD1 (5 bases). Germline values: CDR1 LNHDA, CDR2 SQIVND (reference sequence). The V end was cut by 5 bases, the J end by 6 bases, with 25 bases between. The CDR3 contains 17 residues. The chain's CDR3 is CASSLTPGLLGEAEAFF. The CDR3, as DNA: TGTGCCAGTAGTTTAACTCCGGGACTTCTCGGTGAGGCTGAAGCTTTCTTT. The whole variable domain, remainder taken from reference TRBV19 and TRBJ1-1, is DGGITQSPKYLFRKEGQNVTLSCEQNLNHDAMYWYRQDPGQGLRLIYYSQIVNDFQKGDIAEGYSVSREKKESFPLTVTSAQKNPTAFYLCASSLTPGLLGEAEAFFGQGTRLTVV.

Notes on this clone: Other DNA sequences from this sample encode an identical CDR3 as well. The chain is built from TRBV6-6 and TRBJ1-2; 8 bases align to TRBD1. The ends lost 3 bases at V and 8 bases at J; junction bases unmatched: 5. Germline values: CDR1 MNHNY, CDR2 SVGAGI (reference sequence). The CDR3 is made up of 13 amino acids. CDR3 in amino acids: CASSYGQGGGYTF. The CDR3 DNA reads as TGTGCCAGCAGTTATGGACAGGGTGGGGGCTACACCTTC.

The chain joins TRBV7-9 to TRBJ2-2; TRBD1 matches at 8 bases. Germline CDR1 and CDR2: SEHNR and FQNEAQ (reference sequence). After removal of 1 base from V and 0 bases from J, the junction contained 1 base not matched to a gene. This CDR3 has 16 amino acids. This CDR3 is CASSLGTGTNTGELFF. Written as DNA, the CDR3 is TGTGCCAGCAGCTTAGGGACAGGGACGAACACCGGGGAGCTGTTTTTT.

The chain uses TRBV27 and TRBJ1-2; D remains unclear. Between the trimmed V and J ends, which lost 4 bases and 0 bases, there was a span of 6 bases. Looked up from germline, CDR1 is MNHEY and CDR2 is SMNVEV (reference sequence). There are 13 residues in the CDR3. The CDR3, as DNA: TGTGCCAGCAGTTCCCAATCTAACTATGGCTACACCTTC. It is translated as CASSSQSNYGYTF.

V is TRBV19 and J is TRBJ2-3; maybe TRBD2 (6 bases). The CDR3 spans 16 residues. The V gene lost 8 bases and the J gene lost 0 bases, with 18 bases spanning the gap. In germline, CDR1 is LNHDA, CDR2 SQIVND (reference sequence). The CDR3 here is CASQNLRDRSTDTQYF. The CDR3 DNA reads TGTGCCAGTCAAAACCTGCGGGACCGGAGCACAGATACGCAGTATTTT. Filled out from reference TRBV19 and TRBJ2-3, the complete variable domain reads DGGITQSPKYLFRKEGQNVTLSCEQNLNHDAMYWYRQDPGQGLRLIYYSQIVNDFQKGDIAEGYSVSREKKESFPLTVTSAQKNPTAFYLCASQNLRDRSTDTQYFGPGTRLTVL.

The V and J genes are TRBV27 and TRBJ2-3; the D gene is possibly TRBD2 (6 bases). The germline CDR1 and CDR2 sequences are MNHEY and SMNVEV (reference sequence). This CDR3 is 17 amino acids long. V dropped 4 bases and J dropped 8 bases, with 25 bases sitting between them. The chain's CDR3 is CASSSPSSGAAKGTQYF. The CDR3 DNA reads TGTGCCAGCAGTTCCCCTAGTAGCGGAGCCGCCAAGGGTACGCAGTATTTT.